The clone carrying this TCR beta chain was recorded at least ten times. Antigen specificity is unknown. The CDR3 runs to 14 residues. The germline CDR1 and CDR2 sequences are LGHNA and YSLEER. Trimming shortened V by 0 bases and J by 3 bases, and 9 bases separated the two germline ends. The entry originates in a study of blood T cells in healthy people across ages. Study observations and caveats: Diversity estimates drawn from one million T cells were deemed underestimates.

Through a sample-barcoded 5' primer and a J-beta primer mix, a second PCR was run for about 6 to 11 cycles. Tags on each cDNA molecule came from a template-switch adaptor with 12 random nucleotides. Every sample produced at least 2.5 million CDR3-containing paired-end reads. TCRdb reprocessed the 5' RACE reads via MiXCR and lists one record per CDR3 protein. The table shows roughly 700,000 distinct CDR3 sequences, with 32% occurring only once. The specimen sequenced was blood. This TCR was recovered from a woman older than 75 in good health. The chain uses TRBV4-3 and TRBJ2-7; a weak D match, TRBD2 (6 bases). The DNA for the CDR3 is TGCGCCAGCAGCCAAGAGGCTAGCGACTACGAGCAGTACTTC. The encoded protein is CASSQEASDYEQYF.